This T cell receptor (beta chain) was sequenced in a study of Graves' ophthalmopathy and Graves' hyperthyroidism. Study results and limitations: The authors also found most expanded thyroid clonotypes above 0.001 frequency in blood.

In germline, CDR1 is MNHEY, CDR2 SVGEGT. The CDR3 has 14 residues. V lost 0 bases to trimming and J lost 5 bases, with 10 bases between them. Comments on this clonotype: Antigen specificity is unknown.

RNA transcripts were the template, and TCR beta CDR3 regions were amplified from them. Second-round multiplex PCR came after a first-round RT-PCR that employed HTBI primers. MiXCR, run by TCRdb on the multiplex PCR reads, gives a single entry per CDR3 protein. The sample contains about 210,000 distinct CDR3 sequences, approximately 29% of which appear only once. The diagnostic workup employed clinical symptoms, serum thyroxine, TRAb, thyroid ultrasound and orbital computed tomography. The TCR was taken from a man aged 45 to 65 with Graves' ophthalmopathy. Sequencing was done on a sample of peripheral blood. This chain links TRBV6-2 or TRBV6-3 with TRBJ1-1; D is perhaps TRBD1 (5 bases). The chain's CDR3 is CASSYSGTATEAFF. CDR3 bases: TGTGCCAGCAGTTACTCAGGGACTGCTACTGAAGCTTTCTTT.